This passage covers 22 T cell receptor beta chains from one sample sequenced in a study of blood T cell repertoires in COVID-19 (dated by TCRdb to 2020 to 2022). Receptors were amplified or captured by the immunoSEQ multiplex PCR assay. Here the immuneACCESS table is served through TCRdb, limited to in-frame sequences with V and J called. Missing clones are a known gap in these copies; in checked studies unresolved V genes cover under half, and the rest lacks a known reason. The sample table records 150,000 to 200,000 clones; just over 85% of these occur just once. About 9.7% of the sample goes to the ten largest clones. Sequenced input: peripheral blood. All receptors derive from a man aged 45-60 years with active or convalescent COVID-19.

The chain is built from TRBV28 and TRBJ1-5, with 9 bases that match TRBD1. Losses at the gene ends were 6 bases for V and 6 bases for J; bases not matched to a gene: 12. This CDR3 is 16 amino acids long. Germline-derived CDR1 and CDR2 are MDHEN and SYDVKM. The CDR3 DNA reads TGTGCCAGCAGAGCTACAGGGGGCGCATTCAGTCAGCCCCAGCATTTT. Its translation is CASRATGGAFSQPQHF.

This clone was seen more than once but under ten times. V gene TRBV5-5 combines with J gene TRBJ1-1; D ambiguous. Germline lookup yields CDR1 SGHKS and CDR2 YYEKEE (reference sequence). Deletions cut 4 bases from V and 3 bases from J, with 13 bases between. The CDR3 contains 14 residues. CDR3 nucleotide sequence: TGTGCCAGCAGCCCCTCAACTTTGGACACTGAAGCTTTCTTT. This gives the protein CASSPSTLDTEAFF.

The chain is built from TRBV7-9 and TRBJ2-1; TRBD2 matches at 11 bases. V dropped 3 bases and J dropped 8; count of bases not matched to a gene: 9. This CDR3 is built from 16 residues. The germline gives CDR1 SEHNR, CDR2 FQNEAQ (reference sequence). CDR3 in DNA: TGTGCCAGCAGCTTTAGGAGCCTAGCGGGGGGTGATGAGCAGTTCTTC. It codes for CASSFRSLAGGDEQFF. The full variable domain, in which reference TRBV7-9 and TRBJ2-1 provide the parts outside the CDR3, is DTGVSQNPRHKITKRGQNVTFRCDPISEHNRLYWYRQTLGQGPEFLTYFQNEAQLEKSRLLSDRFSAERPKGSFSTLEIQRTEQGDSAMYLCASSFRSLAGGDEQFFGPGTRLTVL.

V and J are TRBV28 and TRBJ1-2; D possibly corresponds to TRBD1 (6 bases). Germline loops: CDR1 MDHEN, CDR2 SYDVKM. Trimming cost V 8 bases and J 1 base, with 11 bases left between them. The length of the CDR3 is 13 residues. The CDR3 DNA follows: TGTGCCAGCCGGGGAGGGGGTAACTATGGCTACACCTTC. It translates to CASRGGGNYGYTF.

The rearrangement links TRBV30 to TRBJ2-7; 14 nucleotides line up with TRBD2. The CDR3 has 13 residues. The trim removed 5 bases at V and 6 bases at J, leaving 3 bases unmatched. Germline loops: CDR1 GTSNPN, CDR2 SVGIG (reference sequence). The CDR3 coding sequence is TGTGCCTGGGGGACTAGCGGGAGAGGCGAGCAGTACTTC. Translation: CAWGTSGRGEQYF.

The chain is built from TRBV9 and TRBJ2-3, with D uncertain. Germline assignment: CDR1 SGDLS and CDR2 YYNGEE. V was trimmed by 4 bases and J by 0 bases, leaving 6 bases between them. This CDR3 is built from 13 residues. CDR3 protein: CASSFSSTDTQYF. The CDR3 DNA reads TGTGCCAGCAGCTTCTCTAGCACAGATACGCAGTATTTT.

The chain carries TRBV7-9 and TRBJ2-2; TRBD2 might be the D (6 bases). Looked up from germline, CDR1 is SEHNR and CDR2 is FQNEAQ (reference sequence). This CDR3 has 13 residues. Trimming took off 11 bases at V and 8 bases at J, with 18 bases between the two ends. CDR3 nucleotides: TGTGCCCCCACGGGAGATCGGGCGGGGGAGCTGTTTTTT. Its protein is CAPTGDRAGELFF.

The chain couples TRBV7-2 to TRBJ2-1, with D perhaps TRBD2 (6 bases). Trimming cost V 5 bases and J 9 bases, with 17 bases left between them. Germline CDR1 SGHTA, CDR2 FQGNSA. The CDR3 runs 14 residues. This chain's CDR3 is CASSGRLVSGEQFF. The DNA for the CDR3 is TGTGCCAGCAGCGGCAGACTAGTTTCGGGTGAGCAGTTCTTC.

The chain recombines TRBV5-1 with TRBJ2-5; 8 bases agree with TRBD1. The J segment lost 5 bases and the V segment lost 2 bases, leaving 8 bases of the junction unmatched. The germline gives CDR1 SGHRS, CDR2 YFSETQ. CDR3 length: 15 residues. Here the CDR3 DNA reads TGCGCCAGCAGCTTAGGGACAGGAAGAGGGGAGACCCAGTACTTC. Residues: CASSLGTGRGETQYF.

The chain couples TRBV2 to TRBJ2-3; tentative D call: TRBD2 (5 bases). The CDR3 sequence is 13 residues long. V gave up 5 bases and J gave up 1 base, with 7 bases separating them. CDR1 SNHLY and CDR2 FYNNEI come from the germline V gene. CDR3 sequence reads: CASSYGGTDTQYF. In DNA form, the CDR3 reads TGTGCCAGCAGTTACGGGGGCACAGATACGCAGTATTTT.

This clone was observed a handful of times. This chain links TRBV4-1 with TRBJ1-1; 7 bases map to TRBD1. The germline gives CDR1 MGHRA, CDR2 YSYEKL. V lost 0 bases, J lost 3 bases, and 4 bases stayed unmatched. CDR3 length equals 15 residues. The CDR3 region has the DNA TGCGCCAGCAGCCAAGACGGGACAGCTGACACTGAAGCTTTCTTT. It encodes CASSQDGTADTEAFF.

The rearrangement links TRBV2 to TRBJ1-2; 9 nucleotides agree with TRBD1. Germline V gene lookup returns CDR1 SNHLY and CDR2 FYNNEI. V shed 8 bases and J 2 bases; nucleotides not matched to a gene: 6. This CDR3 is built from 14 residues. CDR3 DNA: TGTGCCAGCCTCAAGGGGACAGGGAACTATGGCTACACCTTC. This sequence encodes CASLKGTGNYGYTF. The whole variable domain, remainder taken from reference TRBV2 and TRBJ1-2, is EPEVTQTPSHQVTQMGQEVILRCVPISNHLYFYWYRQILGQKVEFLVSFYNNEISEKSEIFDDQFSVERPDGSNFTLKIRSTKLEDSAMYFCASLKGTGNYGYTFGSGTRLTVV.

This clone was detected once. The chain couples TRBV7-3 to TRBJ2-2, with D tentatively TRBD2 (6 bases). The CDR3 contains 16 residues. The germline V gene encodes CDR1 SGHTA and CDR2 FQGTGA. Trimming took off 5 bases at V and 3 bases at J, with 16 bases between the two ends. The CDR3 loop reads CASSRLGSVDTGELFF. The CDR3, as DNA: TGTGCCAGCAGCCGCCTCGGGAGCGTAGACACCGGGGAGCTGTTTTTT.

This clone has a handful of counts. The sample has other DNA sequences that encode this CDR3 too. The chain has TRBV5-1 and TRBJ2-7; 7 positions match TRBD2. This CDR3 is built from 14 residues. In germline, CDR1 is SGHRS, CDR2 YFSETQ. The V and J ends lost 4 bases and 3 bases, in that order; junction bases with no gene match: 7. The CDR3 is CASSPQTSSYEQYF. As DNA, the CDR3 is TGCGCCAGCAGCCCGCAGACTAGCAGCTACGAGCAGTACTTC.

The V and J genes are TRBV6-5 and TRBJ2-7; 8 bases map to TRBD2. Germline-derived CDR1 and CDR2 are MNHEY and SVGAGI. The V segment lost 6 bases and the J segment 3 bases; nucleotides outside the gene matches: 7. The CDR3 has 14 amino acids. As DNA, the CDR3 is TGTGCCAGCAGAACGGGGGGGGCAAGCTACGAGCAGTACTTC. The encoded protein is CASRTGGASYEQYF.

This sequence joins TRBV19 and TRBJ1-5, with a possible D match to TRBD1 (6 bases). Germline values: CDR1 LNHDA, CDR2 SQIVND (reference sequence). The CDR3 runs to 13 residues. Between the trimmed V and J ends, which lost 5 bases and 1 base, there was a span of 6 bases. CDR3 in DNA: TGTGCCAGTAGTGGACAGAGCAATCAGCCCCAGCATTTT. Protein sequence: CASSGQSNQPQHF.

V usage is TRBV25-1 and J usage is TRBJ2-7; D possibly corresponds to TRBD2 (5 bases). Per the germline V gene, CDR1 is MGHDK and CDR2 is SYGVNS. The CDR3 has 12 residues. Trimming cost V 8 bases and J 6 bases, with 14 bases left between them. The CDR3 spells CASGRETVEQYF. In DNA, the CDR3 is TGTGCCAGCGGAAGGGAGACCGTCGAGCAGTACTTC.

V gene TRBV6-4 combines with J gene TRBJ1-1; TRBD1 might be the D (6 bases). The CDR3 contains 13 residues. Germline CDR1 and CDR2: MRHNA and SNTAGT. Trimming pared 3 bases from V and 4 bases from J, leaving 9 bases between. The CDR3 region has the DNA TGTGCCAGCAGTGAAACCAGGGGCACTGAAGCTTTCTTT. Its translation: CASSETRGTEAFF.

This clone has only a few counts. The chain recombines TRBV2 with TRBJ2-7; 8 bases match TRBD2. The CDR3 has 16 amino acids. The germline V gene has CDR1 SNHLY and CDR2 FYNNEI. J was trimmed by 3 bases and V by 8 bases; bases with no gene match: 15. CDR3 in DNA: TGTGCCAGCCAAGGAGGGAGCGGGGGCCCCAACTACGAGCAGTACTTC. Translating it yields CASQGGSGGPNYEQYF.

The CDR3 spells CASSPGQLYGYTF. In DNA form, the CDR3 reads TGCGCCAGCAGCCCGGGACAGCTCTATGGCTACACCTTC. The chain recombines TRBV5-1 with TRBJ1-2; 7 positions match TRBD1. The CDR3 runs to 13 residues. The junction had 4 bases not matched to a gene; V was cut back by 4 bases and J by 4 bases. Germline V gene sequence: CDR1 SGHRS, CDR2 YFSETQ.

The chain joins TRBV19 to TRBJ2-6; D is uncertain. CDR1 is LNHDA and CDR2 is SQIVND in the germline V gene (reference sequence). V gave up 8 bases and J gave up 0 bases, with 20 bases separating them. This CDR3 region has 18 residues. DNA for the CDR3: TGTGCCAGTTTACCCGCAGGCAACACTCCCTCTGGGGCCAACGTCCTGACTTTC. It is translated as CASLPAGNTPSGANVLTF.

This clone was counted between two and nine times. The chain recombines TRBV5-1 with TRBJ2-7; a weak D match, TRBD2 (7 bases). Trimming left V 0 bases short and J 4 bases short, with 14 bases between. The CDR3 is 15 residues long. Germline CDR1 and CDR2: SGHRS and YFSETQ. The CDR3 DNA reads as TGCGCCAGCAGCTTGGCGGGAGGACAGCTTTACGAGCAGTACTTC. Translation: CASSLAGGQLYEQYF.